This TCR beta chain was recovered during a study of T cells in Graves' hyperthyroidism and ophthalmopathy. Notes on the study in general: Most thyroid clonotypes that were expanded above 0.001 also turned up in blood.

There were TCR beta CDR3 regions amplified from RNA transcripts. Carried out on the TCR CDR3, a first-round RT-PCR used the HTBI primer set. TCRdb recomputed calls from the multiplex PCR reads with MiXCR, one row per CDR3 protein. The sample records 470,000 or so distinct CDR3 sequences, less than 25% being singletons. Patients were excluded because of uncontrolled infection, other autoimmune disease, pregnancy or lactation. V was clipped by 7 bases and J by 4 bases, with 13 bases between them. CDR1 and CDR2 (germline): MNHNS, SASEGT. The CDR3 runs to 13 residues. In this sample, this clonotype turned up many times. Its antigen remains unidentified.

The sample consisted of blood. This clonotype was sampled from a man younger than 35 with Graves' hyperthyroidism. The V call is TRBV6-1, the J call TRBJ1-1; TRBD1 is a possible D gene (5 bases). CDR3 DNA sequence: TGTGCCAGCACCGAGAAGGGGCGCACTGAAGCTTTCTTT. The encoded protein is CASTEKGRTEAFF.